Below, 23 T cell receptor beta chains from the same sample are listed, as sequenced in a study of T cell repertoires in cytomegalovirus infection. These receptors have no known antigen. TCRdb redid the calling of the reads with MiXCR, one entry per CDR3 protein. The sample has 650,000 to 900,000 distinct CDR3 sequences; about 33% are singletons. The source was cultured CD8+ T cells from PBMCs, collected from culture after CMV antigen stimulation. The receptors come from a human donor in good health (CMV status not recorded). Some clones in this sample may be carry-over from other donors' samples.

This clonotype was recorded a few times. As DNA, the CDR3 is TGTGCCATCAGTGAGTATCGGCAGGGCGATCAGCCCCAGCATTTT. Its protein product is CAISEYRQGDQPQHF. V gene TRBV10-3 combines with J gene TRBJ1-5; D possibly corresponds to TRBD1 (5 bases). CDR1 and CDR2 (germline): ENHRY, SYGVKD. The germline V and J ends were trimmed by 1 base and 5 bases, with 12 bases remaining between them. CDR3 length: 15 residues.

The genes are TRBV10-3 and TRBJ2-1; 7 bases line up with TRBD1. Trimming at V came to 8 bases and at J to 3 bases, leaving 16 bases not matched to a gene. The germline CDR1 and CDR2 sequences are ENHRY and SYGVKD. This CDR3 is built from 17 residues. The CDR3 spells CAIGGVHRQGNYNEQFF. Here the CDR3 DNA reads TGTGCCATCGGTGGGGTTCACAGACAGGGTAACTACAATGAGCAGTTCTTC.

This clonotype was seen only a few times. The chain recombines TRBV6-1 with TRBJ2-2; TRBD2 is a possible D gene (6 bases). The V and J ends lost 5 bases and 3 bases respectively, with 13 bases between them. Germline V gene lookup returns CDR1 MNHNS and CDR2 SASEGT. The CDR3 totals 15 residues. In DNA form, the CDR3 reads TGTGCCAGCAGTCCCGGGACTCCGTACACCGGGGAGCTGTTTTTT. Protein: CASSPGTPYTGELFF.

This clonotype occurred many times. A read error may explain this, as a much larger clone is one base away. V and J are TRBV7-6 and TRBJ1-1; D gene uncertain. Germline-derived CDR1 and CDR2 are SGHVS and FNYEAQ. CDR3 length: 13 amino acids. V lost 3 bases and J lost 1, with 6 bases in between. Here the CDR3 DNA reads TGTGCCAGCAGCTTTGGGGAGAACACTGAAGCTTTCTTT. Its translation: CASSFGENTEAFF.

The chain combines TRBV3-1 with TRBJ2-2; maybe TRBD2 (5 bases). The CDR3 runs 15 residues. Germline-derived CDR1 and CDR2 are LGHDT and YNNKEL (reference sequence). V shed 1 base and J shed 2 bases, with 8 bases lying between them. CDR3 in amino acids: CASSQGGENTGELFF. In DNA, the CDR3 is TGTGCCAGCAGCCAAGGGGGAGAAAACACCGGGGAGCTGTTTTTT.

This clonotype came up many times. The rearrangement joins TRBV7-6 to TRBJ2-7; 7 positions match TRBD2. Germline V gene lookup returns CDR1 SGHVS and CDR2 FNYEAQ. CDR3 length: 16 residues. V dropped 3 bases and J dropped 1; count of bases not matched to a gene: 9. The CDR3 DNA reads TGTGCCAGCAGCTTGTCAGCGGGGCCGGATTCCTACGAGCAGTACTTC. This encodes CASSLSAGPDSYEQYF.

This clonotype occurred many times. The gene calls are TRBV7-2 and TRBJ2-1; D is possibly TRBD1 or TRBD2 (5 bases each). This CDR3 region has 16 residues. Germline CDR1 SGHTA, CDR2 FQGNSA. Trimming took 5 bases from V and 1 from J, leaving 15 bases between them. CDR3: CASSPGTGISYNEQFF. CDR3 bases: TGTGCCAGCAGCCCGGGAACAGGAATTTCCTACAATGAGCAGTTCTTC. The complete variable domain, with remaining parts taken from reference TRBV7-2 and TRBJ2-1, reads GAGVSQSPSNKVTEKGKDVELRCDPISGHTALYWYRQSLGQGLEFLIYFQGNSAPDKSGLPSDRFSAERTGGSVSTLTIQRTQQEDSAVYLCASSPGTGISYNEQFFGPGTRLTVL.

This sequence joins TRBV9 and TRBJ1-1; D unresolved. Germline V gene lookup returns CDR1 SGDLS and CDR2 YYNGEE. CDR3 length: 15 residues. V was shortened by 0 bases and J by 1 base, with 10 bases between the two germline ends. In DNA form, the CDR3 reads TGTGCCAGCAGCGTAGGCCCGGGATGGAACACTGAAGCTTTCTTT. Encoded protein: CASSVGPGWNTEAFF.

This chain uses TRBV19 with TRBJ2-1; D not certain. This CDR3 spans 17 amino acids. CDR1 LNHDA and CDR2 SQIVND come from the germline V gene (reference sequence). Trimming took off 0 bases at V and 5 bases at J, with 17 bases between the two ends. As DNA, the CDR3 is TGTGCCAGTAGTATAGATCCGGTAGGGTTGTTCCACAATGAGCAGTTCTTC. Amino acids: CASSIDPVGLFHNEQFF.

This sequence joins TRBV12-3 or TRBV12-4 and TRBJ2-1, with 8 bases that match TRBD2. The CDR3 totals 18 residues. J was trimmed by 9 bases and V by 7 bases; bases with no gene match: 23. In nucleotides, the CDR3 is TGTGCCAGCACCCTTACGTTCCCGGGACTAGGCGCTTCCACTGAGCAGTTCTTC. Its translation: CASTLTFPGLGASTEQFF.

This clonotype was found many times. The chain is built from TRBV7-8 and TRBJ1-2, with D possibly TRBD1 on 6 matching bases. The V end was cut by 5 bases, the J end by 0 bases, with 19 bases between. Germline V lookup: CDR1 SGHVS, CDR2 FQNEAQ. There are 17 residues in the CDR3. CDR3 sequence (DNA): TGTGCCAGCAGCGGAAGGTTTACAGGGTCTGCTAACTATGGCTACACCTTC. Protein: CASSGRFTGSANYGYTF.

Here the CDR3 reads CASNDRVDSPLHF. The CDR3 coding sequence is TGTGCCAGCAACGACAGGGTGGACTCACCCCTCCACTTT. The chain has TRBV6-2 or TRBV6-3 and TRBJ1-6; 7 bases line up with TRBD1. Germline V gene lookup returns CDR1 MNHEY and CDR2 SVGEGT. The CDR3 loop spans 13 amino acids. Germline trimming cut 7 bases from V and 10 bases from J; bases unmatched to any gene: 7.

CDR3 protein: CASSSEQYNEQFF. The CDR3 nucleotides read TGCGCCAGCAGTTCCGAGCAGTACAATGAGCAGTTCTTC. V is TRBV5-1 and J is TRBJ2-1; no clear D gene. The CDR3 has 13 amino acids. The germline gives CDR1 SGHRS, CDR2 YFSETQ. V gave up 5 bases and J gave up 4 bases, with 10 bases separating them.

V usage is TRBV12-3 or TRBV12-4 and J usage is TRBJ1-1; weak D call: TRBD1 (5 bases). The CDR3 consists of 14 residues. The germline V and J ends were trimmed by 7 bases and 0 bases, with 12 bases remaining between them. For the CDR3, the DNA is TGTGCCAGCACTAGACAGTACATGAACACTGAAGCTTTCTTT. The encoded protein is CASTRQYMNTEAFF.

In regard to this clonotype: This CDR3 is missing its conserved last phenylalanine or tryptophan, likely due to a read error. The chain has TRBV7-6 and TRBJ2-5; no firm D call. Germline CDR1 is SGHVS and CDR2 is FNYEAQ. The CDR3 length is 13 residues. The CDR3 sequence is CASSKVGTEPQYC. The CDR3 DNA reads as TGTGCCAGCAGCAAGGTCGGTACAGAGCCCCAGTACTGC.

The chain's CDR3 is CASSLGDRKYEQYF. CDR3 sequence (DNA): TGTGCCAGCAGCTTAGGGGACAGAAAATACGAGCAGTACTTC. The chain is built from TRBV7-8 and TRBJ2-7, with TRBD1 matching over 7 bases. J lost 4 bases, V lost 1 base, and 4 bases had no gene match. The CDR3 loop spans 14 amino acids. Germline V gene sequence: CDR1 SGHVS, CDR2 FQNEAQ.

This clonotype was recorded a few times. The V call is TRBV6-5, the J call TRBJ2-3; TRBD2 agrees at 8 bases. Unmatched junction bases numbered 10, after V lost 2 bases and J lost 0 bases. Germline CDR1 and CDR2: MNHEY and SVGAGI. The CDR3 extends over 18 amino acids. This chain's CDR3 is CASSYTGGGTPSTDTQYF. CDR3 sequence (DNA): TGTGCCAGCAGTTACACGGGCGGGGGGACCCCGAGCACAGATACGCAGTATTTT.

The CDR3 DNA reads as TGTGCCAGCAGTTTAATAGGGGAGCCGAATCAGCCCCAGCATTTT. Translating gives CASSLIGEPNQPQHF. The chain has TRBV27 and TRBJ1-5; tentatively, D is TRBD1 (5 bases). The ends were cut back, 2 bases at V and 4 bases at J, with 12 bases in the middle. The CDR3 consists of 15 residues. The germline gives CDR1 MNHEY, CDR2 SMNVEV (reference sequence).

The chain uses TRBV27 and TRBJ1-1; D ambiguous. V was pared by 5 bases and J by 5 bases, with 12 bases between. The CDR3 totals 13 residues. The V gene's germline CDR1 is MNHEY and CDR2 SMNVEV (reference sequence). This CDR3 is CASSRVVWTEAFF. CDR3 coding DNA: TGTGCCAGCAGTAGGGTGGTGTGGACTGAAGCTTTCTTT.

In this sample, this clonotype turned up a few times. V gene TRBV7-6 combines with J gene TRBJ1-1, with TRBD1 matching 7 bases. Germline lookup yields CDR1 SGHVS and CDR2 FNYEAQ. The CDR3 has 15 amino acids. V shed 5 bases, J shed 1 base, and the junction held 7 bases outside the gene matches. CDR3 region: CASSDPTGRNTEAFF. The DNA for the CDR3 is TGTGCCAGCAGCGATCCGACAGGGAGGAACACTGAAGCTTTCTTT.

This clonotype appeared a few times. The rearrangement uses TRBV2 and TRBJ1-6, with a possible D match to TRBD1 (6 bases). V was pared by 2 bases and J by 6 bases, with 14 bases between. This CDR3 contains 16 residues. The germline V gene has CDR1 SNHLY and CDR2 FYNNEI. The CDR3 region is CASSEQGSWGNSPLHF. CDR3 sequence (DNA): TGTGCCAGCAGTGAACAGGGGAGCTGGGGTAATTCACCCCTCCACTTT.

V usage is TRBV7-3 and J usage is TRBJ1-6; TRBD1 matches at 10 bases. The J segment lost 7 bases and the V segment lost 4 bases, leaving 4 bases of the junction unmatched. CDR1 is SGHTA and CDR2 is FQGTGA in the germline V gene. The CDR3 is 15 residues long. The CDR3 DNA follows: TGTGCCAGCAGCTCAACGGGACAGGGGAATTCACCCCTCCACTTT. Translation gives CASSSTGQGNSPLHF.

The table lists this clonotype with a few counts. CDR3: CASSPYQGAYTEAFF. The CDR3 DNA sequence: TGCGCCAGCAGCCCTTACCAGGGGGCCTATACTGAAGCTTTCTTT. This chain joins TRBV4-3 and TRBJ1-1, with 8 bases matching TRBD1. The CDR3 sequence is 15 residues long. V lost 4 bases to trimming and J lost 5 bases; unmatched junction nucleotides: 9. Germline V gene lookup returns CDR1 LGHNA and CDR2 YSLEER.